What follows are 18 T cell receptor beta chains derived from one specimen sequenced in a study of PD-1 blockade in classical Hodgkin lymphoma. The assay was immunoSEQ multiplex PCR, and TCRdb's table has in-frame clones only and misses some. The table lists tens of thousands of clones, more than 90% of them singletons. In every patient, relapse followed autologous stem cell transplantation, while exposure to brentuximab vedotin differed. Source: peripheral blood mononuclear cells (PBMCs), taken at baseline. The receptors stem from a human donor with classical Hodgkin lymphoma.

For the CDR3, the DNA is TGTGCCAGCAGTGTCCCGTTCGGGAGGTCCGTTTACGAGCAGTACTTC. Translated: CASSVPFGRSVYEQYF. The chain has TRBV6-1 and TRBJ2-7; TRBD2 agrees at 7 bases. CDR3 length: 16 residues. Germline lookup yields CDR1 MNHNS and CDR2 SASEGT. Unmatched junction bases numbered 13, after V lost 4 bases and J lost 4 bases.

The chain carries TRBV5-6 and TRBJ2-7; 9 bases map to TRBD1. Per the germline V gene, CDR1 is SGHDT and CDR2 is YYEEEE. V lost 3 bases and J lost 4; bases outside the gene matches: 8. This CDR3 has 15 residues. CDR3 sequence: CASSSGQGKGYEQYF. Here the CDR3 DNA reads TGTGCCAGCAGCTCAGGACAGGGGAAAGGTTACGAGCAGTACTTC.

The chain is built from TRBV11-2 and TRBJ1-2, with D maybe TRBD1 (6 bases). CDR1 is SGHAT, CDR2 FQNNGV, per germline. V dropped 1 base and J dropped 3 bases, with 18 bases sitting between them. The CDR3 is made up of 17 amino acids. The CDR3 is CASSLGPYGRTDYGYTF. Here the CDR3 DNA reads TGTGCCAGCAGCTTAGGGCCTTACGGACGGACAGACTATGGCTACACCTTC.

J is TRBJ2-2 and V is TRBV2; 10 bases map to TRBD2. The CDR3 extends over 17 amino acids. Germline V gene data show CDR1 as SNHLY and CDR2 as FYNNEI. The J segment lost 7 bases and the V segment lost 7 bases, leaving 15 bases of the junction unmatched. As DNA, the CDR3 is TGTGCCAGCAAGAGGGATATCGAGCGGGGGGGCGGCGGGGAGCTGTTTTTT. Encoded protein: CASKRDIERGGGGELFF.

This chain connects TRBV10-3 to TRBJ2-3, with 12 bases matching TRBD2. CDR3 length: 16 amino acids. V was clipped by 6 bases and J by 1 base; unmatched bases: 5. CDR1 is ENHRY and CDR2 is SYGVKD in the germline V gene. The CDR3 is CAIRTSGSGGTDTQYF. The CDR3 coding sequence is TGTGCCATCAGGACTAGCGGGAGCGGGGGCACAGATACGCAGTATTTT.

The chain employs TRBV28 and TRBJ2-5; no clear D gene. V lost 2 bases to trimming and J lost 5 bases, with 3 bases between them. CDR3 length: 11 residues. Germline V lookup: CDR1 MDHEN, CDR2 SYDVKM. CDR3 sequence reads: CASSLVETQYF. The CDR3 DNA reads TGTGCCAGCAGTTTAGTGGAGACCCAGTACTTC.

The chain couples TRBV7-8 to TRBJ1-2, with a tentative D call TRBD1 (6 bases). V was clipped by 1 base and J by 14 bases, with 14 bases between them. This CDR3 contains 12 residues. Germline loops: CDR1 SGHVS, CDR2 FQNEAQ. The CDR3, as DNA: TGTGCCAGCAGCTTAGGGGGGCGCACGAAAACCTTC. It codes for CASSLGGRTKTF.

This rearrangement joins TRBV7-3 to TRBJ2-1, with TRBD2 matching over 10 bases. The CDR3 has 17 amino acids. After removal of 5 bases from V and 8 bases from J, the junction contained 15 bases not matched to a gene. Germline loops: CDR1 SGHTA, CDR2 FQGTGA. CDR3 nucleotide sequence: TGTGCCAGCAGCCCGACTAGCGGGCACTCCAGGGGGGATGAGCAGTTCTTC. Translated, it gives CASSPTSGHSRGDEQFF. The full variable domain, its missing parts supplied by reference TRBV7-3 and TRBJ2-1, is GAGVSQTPSNKVTEKGKYVELRCDPISGHTALYWYRQSLGQGPEFLIYFQGTGAADDSGLPNDRFFAVRPEGSVSTLKIQRTERGDSAVYLCASSPTSGHSRGDEQFFGPGTRLTVL.

The CDR3, as DNA: TGTGCCCGGATAAAGGACTCTCAGCACTTTTACAATGAGCAGTTCTTC. As protein: CARIKDSQHFYNEQFF. This chain connects TRBV5-8 to TRBJ2-1; a weak D match, TRBD2 (5 bases). Germline lookup yields CDR1 SGHTS and CDR2 YDEGEE. Trimming took off 10 bases at V and 4 bases at J, with 24 bases between the two ends. The CDR3 sequence is 16 residues long.

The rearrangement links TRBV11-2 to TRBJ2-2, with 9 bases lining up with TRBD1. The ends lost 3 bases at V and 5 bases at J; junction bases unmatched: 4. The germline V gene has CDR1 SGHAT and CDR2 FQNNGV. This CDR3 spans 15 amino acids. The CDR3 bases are TGTGCCAGCAGCTTCGGACAGGGGTCAACCGGGGAGCTGTTTTTT. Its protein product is CASSFGQGSTGELFF.

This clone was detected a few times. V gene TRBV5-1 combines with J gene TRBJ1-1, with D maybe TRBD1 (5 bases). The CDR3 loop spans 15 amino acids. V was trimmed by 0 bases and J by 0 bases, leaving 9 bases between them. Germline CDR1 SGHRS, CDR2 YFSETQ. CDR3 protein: CASSLDRPMNTEAFF. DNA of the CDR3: TGCGCCAGCAGCTTGGACAGGCCTATGAACACTGAAGCTTTCTTT.

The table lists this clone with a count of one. CDR3 nucleotide sequence: TGTGCCAGCAGCGAAAGTCTCTTCGCGGCTTCCTACAATGAGCAGTTCTTC. Its protein is CASSESLFAASYNEQFF. This sequence joins TRBV9 and TRBJ2-1, with D unclear. This CDR3 spans 17 amino acids. The V gene's germline CDR1 is SGDLS and CDR2 YYNGEE. V lost 3 bases and J 1 base, leaving 17 bases between the germline ends. Full variable domain (outside the CDR3, taken from reference TRBV9 and TRBJ2-1): DSGVTQTPKHLITATGQRVTLRCSPRSGDLSVYWYQQSLDQGLQFLIQYYNGEERAKGNILERFSAQQFPDLHSELNLSSLELGDSALYFCASSESLFAASYNEQFFGPGTRLTVL.

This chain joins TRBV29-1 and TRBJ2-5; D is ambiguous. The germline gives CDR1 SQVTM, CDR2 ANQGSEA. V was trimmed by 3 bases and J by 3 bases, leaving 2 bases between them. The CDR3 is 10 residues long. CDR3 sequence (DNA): TGCAGCGTTGAGGAAGAGACCCAGTACTTC. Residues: CSVEEETQYF.

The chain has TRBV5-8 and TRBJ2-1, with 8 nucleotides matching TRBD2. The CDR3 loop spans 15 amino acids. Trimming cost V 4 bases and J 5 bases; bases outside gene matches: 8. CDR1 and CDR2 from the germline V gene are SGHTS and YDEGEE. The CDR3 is CASSRPSGSHNEQFF. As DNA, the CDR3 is TGTGCCAGCAGCCGACCGAGCGGGAGTCACAATGAGCAGTTCTTC.

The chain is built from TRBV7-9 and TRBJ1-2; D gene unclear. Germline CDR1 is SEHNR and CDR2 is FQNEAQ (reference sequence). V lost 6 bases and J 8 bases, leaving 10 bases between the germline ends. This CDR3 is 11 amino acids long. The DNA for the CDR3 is TGTGCCAGCAGGTCCCCTAGCGGCTACACCTTC. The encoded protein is CASRSPSGYTF.

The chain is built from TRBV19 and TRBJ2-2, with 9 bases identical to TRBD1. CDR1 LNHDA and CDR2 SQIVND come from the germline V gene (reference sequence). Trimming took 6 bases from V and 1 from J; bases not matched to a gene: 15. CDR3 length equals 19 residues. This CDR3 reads CASSGQGMVAAMNTGELFF. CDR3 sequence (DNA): TGTGCCAGTAGCGGACAGGGGATGGTAGCGGCTATGAACACCGGGGAGCTGTTTTTT.

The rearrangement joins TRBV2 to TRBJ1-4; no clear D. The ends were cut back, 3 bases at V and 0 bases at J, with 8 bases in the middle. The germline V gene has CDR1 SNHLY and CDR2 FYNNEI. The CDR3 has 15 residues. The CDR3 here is CASSEGFATNEKLFF. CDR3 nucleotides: TGTGCCAGCAGTGAGGGGTTTGCAACTAATGAAAAACTGTTTTTT.

CDR3 amino acids: CASSPPGRVTGGNEQFF. The CDR3 bases are TGTGCCAGCAGCCCCCCCGGTAGGGTAACGGGGGGAAATGAGCAGTTCTTC. This sequence joins TRBV13 and TRBJ2-1, with 7 bases fitting TRBD2. The length of the CDR3 is 17 residues. Germline CDR1 and CDR2: PRHDT and FYEKMQ (reference sequence). J was trimmed by 7 bases and V by 5 bases; bases with no gene match: 17.